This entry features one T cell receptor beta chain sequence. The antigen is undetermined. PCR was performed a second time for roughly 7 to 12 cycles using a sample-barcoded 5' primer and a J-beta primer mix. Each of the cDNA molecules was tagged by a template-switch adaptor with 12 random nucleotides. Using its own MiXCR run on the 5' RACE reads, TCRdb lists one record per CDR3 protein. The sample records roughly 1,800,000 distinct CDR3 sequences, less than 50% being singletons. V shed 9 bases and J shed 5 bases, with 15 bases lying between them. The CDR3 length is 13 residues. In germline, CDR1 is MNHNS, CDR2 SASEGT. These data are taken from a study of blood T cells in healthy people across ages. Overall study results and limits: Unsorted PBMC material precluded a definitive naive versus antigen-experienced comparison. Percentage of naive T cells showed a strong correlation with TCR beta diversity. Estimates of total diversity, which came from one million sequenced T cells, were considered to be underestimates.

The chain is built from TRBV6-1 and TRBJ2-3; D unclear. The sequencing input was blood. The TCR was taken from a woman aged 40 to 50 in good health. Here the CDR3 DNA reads TGTGCCAGGGCAGATACTCTTGGAGATACGCAGTATTTT. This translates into CARADTLGDTQYF.